Below are 24 T cell receptor beta chains sequenced from a single sample in a study of blood T cell repertoires in COVID-19. Profiling relied on immunoSEQ multiplex PCR, and the TCRdb table lists in-frame clones only, not all of them. The data show about 170,000 clones, over 75% seen once. The source material was PBMCs or T cells enriched from blood (not recorded which). Receptor source: a woman younger than 35 who had recovered from COVID-19.

The chain uses TRBV6-2 or TRBV6-3 and TRBJ1-5; D remains ambiguous. V lost 5 bases and J 12 bases, leaving 14 bases between the germline ends. This CDR3 is 12 amino acids long. Germline CDR1 and CDR2: MNHEY and SVGEGT. Written as DNA, the CDR3 is TGTGCCAGCAGTCCCTCAAGCCGGGACCAGCATTTT. This translates into CASSPSSRDQHF.

The chain links TRBV27 to TRBJ1-6; D is undetermined. Germline V CDR1 and CDR2: MNHEY, SMNVEV (reference sequence). V gave up 2 bases and J gave up 10 bases, with 9 bases separating them. The CDR3 is made up of 13 amino acids. This CDR3 is CASSLGSGSPLHF. The CDR3 DNA follows: TGTGCCAGCAGTTTAGGGAGCGGGTCACCCCTCCACTTT.

J is TRBJ1-1 and V is TRBV29-1, with no clear D. V dropped 3 bases and J dropped 4 bases, with 6 bases sitting between them. The germline V gene has CDR1 SQVTM and CDR2 ANQGSEA. The CDR3 runs 11 residues. The CDR3 sequence is CSVDSTTEAFF. In DNA form, the CDR3 reads TGCAGCGTTGACTCTACCACTGAAGCTTTCTTT.

The rearrangement uses TRBV10-3 and TRBJ2-1, with D tentatively TRBD2 (5 bases). The germline CDR1 and CDR2 sequences are ENHRY and SYGVKD. Trimming removed 6 bases from V and 9 bases from J, with 21 bases in between. The CDR3 is made up of 15 amino acids. The CDR3 sequence is CAISSPKGRFSEQFF. CDR3 nucleotides: TGTGCCATCAGCTCACCCAAAGGGAGATTTAGTGAGCAGTTCTTC.

By sample fraction, this clone is medium-sized. This chain connects TRBV6-2 or TRBV6-3 to TRBJ1-5; D possibly corresponds to TRBD1 (6 bases). The V gene lost 6 bases and the J gene lost 7 bases, with 19 bases spanning the gap. Germline-derived CDR1 and CDR2 are MNHEY and SVGEGT. The length of the CDR3 is 15 residues. The CDR3 spells CASSPDSTTGQPQHF. The CDR3 DNA reads as TGTGCCAGCAGCCCAGACAGTACCACAGGGCAGCCCCAGCATTTT.

The table lists this clone with a few counts. The chain joins TRBV28 to TRBJ2-7; D might be TRBD2 (5 bases). Trimming shortened V by 3 bases and J by 7 bases, and 7 bases separated the two germline ends. The CDR3 loop spans 11 amino acids. Germline values: CDR1 MDHEN, CDR2 SYDVKM. The CDR3 loop reads CASSFGGEQYF. As DNA, the CDR3 is TGTGCCAGCAGTTTTGGCGGGGAGCAGTACTTC.

The chain carries TRBV27 and TRBJ1-1; D might be TRBD1 (5 bases). CDR1 MNHEY and CDR2 SMNVEV come from the germline V gene (reference sequence). The CDR3 spans 10 residues. V was pared by 10 bases and J by 4 bases, with 7 bases between. The CDR3 nucleotides are TGTGCCACCGGGGGCACTGAAGCTTTCTTT. Protein: CATGGTEAFF.

The chain links TRBV6-6 to TRBJ2-1; D unresolved. Germline V CDR1 and CDR2: MNHNY, SVGAGI (reference sequence). This CDR3 is 14 amino acids long. Trimming took off 5 bases at V and 8 bases at J, with 16 bases between the two ends. The CDR3 region is CASSTTGERDEQFF. CDR3 DNA: TGTGCCAGCAGTACCACGGGTGAGCGAGATGAGCAGTTCTTC.

The chain has TRBV4-2 and TRBJ1-4, with D maybe TRBD1 (6 bases). The germline V and J ends were trimmed by 2 bases and 10 bases, with 11 bases remaining between them. Germline V gene lookup returns CDR1 LGHNA and CDR2 YNFKEQ. The CDR3 covers 13 residues. The CDR3 here is CASSQRARGKLFF. The DNA for the CDR3 is TGTGCCAGCAGCCAACGAGCCAGGGGAAAACTGTTTTTT.

V is TRBV3-1 (or the pseudogene TRBV3-2) and J is TRBJ2-3, with D maybe TRBD2 (5 bases). V was cut by 6 bases and J by 5 bases, with 9 bases left in between. The CDR3 consists of 12 residues. Germline V gene lookup returns CDR1 LGHDT and CDR2 YNNKEL (reference sequence). CDR3 sequence: CASSGGGDTQYF. The CDR3 DNA reads as TGTGCCAGCAGTGGAGGAGGAGATACGCAGTATTTT.

V usage is TRBV21-1 and J usage is TRBJ2-4; the table calls TRBD2, which could not be checked here. TRBV21-1 is shown as a pseudogene. CDR3 length: 18 amino acids. For the CDR3, the DNA is TGTGCCAGCAGCCGAGTGGGCGGGAGAGGTGCGGCCAAAAACATTCAGTACTTC. The encoded protein is CASSRVGGRGAAKNIQYF.

This clone has only one observation. The chain uses TRBV30 and TRBJ1-4; D remains unclear. Germline CDR1 and CDR2: GTSNPN and SVGIG (reference sequence). Between the trimmed V and J ends, which lost 3 bases and 8 bases, there was a span of 10 bases. The CDR3 has 12 amino acids. The CDR3 coding sequence is TGTGCCTGGAGCTCAACGCGAGAAAAACTGTTTTTT. The encoded protein is CAWSSTREKLFF.

V usage is TRBV10-3 and J usage is TRBJ2-2, with 11 positions matching TRBD2. Germline-derived CDR1 and CDR2 are ENHRY and SYGVKD. The CDR3 is 19 amino acids. V lost 2 bases to trimming and J lost 0 bases; unmatched junction nucleotides: 8. CDR3 sequence reads: CAISERASGRNANTGELFF. CDR3 DNA sequence: TGTGCCATCAGTGAGAGGGCTAGCGGGAGGAACGCGAACACCGGGGAGCTGTTTTTT.

The CDR3 DNA reads TGTGCCAGCAGTTATATGGGAGGAGGCTACACCTTC. Protein sequence: CASSYMGGGYTF. The chain has TRBV6-5 and TRBJ1-2; D ambiguous. The CDR3 has 12 amino acids. Deletions cut 3 bases from V and 8 bases from J, with 10 bases between. Germline values: CDR1 MNHEY, CDR2 SVGAGI.

As DNA, the CDR3 is TGTGCCAGCAGTTTCCTGTCGACAGGCGGCTATGGCTACACCTTC. Translated: CASSFLSTGGYGYTF. This rearrangement joins TRBV27 to TRBJ1-2; possibly TRBD1 for D (6 bases). Germline V gene sequence: CDR1 MNHEY, CDR2 SMNVEV (reference sequence). This CDR3 spans 15 amino acids. V gave up 3 bases and J gave up 4 bases, with 15 bases separating them.

About this clone itself: This sample includes further DNA sequences coding for the same CDR3. V is TRBV28 and J is TRBJ1-2, with D possibly TRBD1 on 5 matching bases. Germline CDR1 MDHEN, CDR2 SYDVKM. This CDR3 region has 13 residues. Trimming shortened V by 2 bases and J by 5 bases, and 9 bases separated the two germline ends. CDR3 amino acids: CASSLGGSYGYTF. CDR3 sequence (DNA): TGTGCCAGCAGTTTAGGGGGGTCTTATGGCTACACCTTC.

Turning to this clone: At the DNA level, this CDR3 is encoded by other sequences in the same sample as well. The chain employs TRBV12-5 and TRBJ1-5, with TRBD1 matching over 7 bases. There are 11 residues in the CDR3. From germline, CDR1 is LGHNT and CDR2 FRNRAP. V lost 3 bases, J lost 14 bases, and 4 bases stayed unmatched. In DNA form, the CDR3 reads TGTGCTAGTGGTTTATCAGGGACAGAGCATTTT. Its translation is CASGLSGTEHF. The full variable domain, with the rest looked up from reference TRBV12-5 and TRBJ1-5, is DARVTQTPRHKVTEMGQEVTMRCQPILGHNTVFWYRQTMMQGLELLAYFRNRAPLDDSGMPKDRFSAEMPDATLATLKIQPSEPRDSAVYFCASGLSGTEHFGDGTRLSIL.

The chain combines TRBV3-1 (or the pseudogene TRBV3-2) with TRBJ2-1; TRBD2 agrees at 8 bases. V shed 0 bases, J shed 7 bases, and the junction held 8 bases outside the gene matches. CDR1 LGHDT and CDR2 YNNKEL come from the germline V gene (reference sequence). CDR3 length: 16 amino acids. This CDR3 is CASSQEGAGGWNEQFF. The DNA for the CDR3 is TGTGCCAGCAGCCAAGAAGGGGCGGGAGGTTGGAATGAGCAGTTCTTC.

V is TRBV2 and J is TRBJ1-2, with D hard to call. The CDR3 runs 13 residues. The ends were cut back, 7 bases at V and 2 bases at J, with 11 bases in the middle. The germline V gene encodes CDR1 SNHLY and CDR2 FYNNEI. CDR3 sequence (DNA): TGTGCCAGCATCCAGTTACCGAACTATGGCTACACCTTC. Protein: CASIQLPNYGYTF.

The J gene is TRBJ2-1, the V gene TRBV2, with 7 bases lining up with TRBD2. This CDR3 is built from 17 residues. Losses at the gene ends were 2 bases for V and 3 bases for J; bases not matched to a gene: 10. Germline V gives CDR1 SNHLY, CDR2 FYNNEI. The CDR3, as DNA: TGTGCCAGCAGTGAAACTTTGGAGGGACTAATCTACAATGAGCAGTTCTTC. Encoded protein: CASSETLEGLIYNEQFF.

The genes are TRBV11-3 and TRBJ2-7, with 11 nucleotides matching TRBD2. Trimming removed 5 bases from V and 5 bases from J; junction bases left unmatched: 8. The CDR3 length is 15 residues. The germline gives CDR1 SGHNT, CDR2 YENEEA. CDR3 protein: CASSATIAGGDEQYF. CDR3 bases: TGTGCCAGCAGCGCAACTATAGCGGGAGGGGACGAGCAGTACTTC.

The chain combines TRBV6-5 with TRBJ1-5, with D possibly being TRBD1 (5 bases). With 0 bases removed from V and 5 bases from J, the gap between germline ends came to 11 bases. This CDR3 is 15 amino acids long. Looked up from germline, CDR1 is MNHEY and CDR2 is SVGAGI. The CDR3 region has the DNA TGTGCCAGCAGTTACTCCGGGACTAGGGATCAGCCCCAGCATTTT. As protein: CASSYSGTRDQPQHF.

This clone was seen just once. The rearrangement joins TRBV30 to TRBJ1-2; no firm D call. V lost 4 bases to trimming and J lost 4 bases, with 7 bases between them. Germline values: CDR1 GTSNPN, CDR2 SVGIG (reference sequence). The CDR3 loop spans 11 amino acids. In DNA, the CDR3 is TGTGCCTGGACGGCGGCCTATGGCTACACCTTC. Translated, it gives CAWTAAYGYTF.

The chain couples TRBV27 to TRBJ1-1; D may be TRBD1 (5 bases). CDR1 and CDR2 (germline): MNHEY, SMNVEV (reference sequence). The CDR3 covers 14 residues. V lost 4 bases and J 4 bases, leaving 13 bases between the germline ends. The CDR3 DNA reads as TGTGCCAGCAGTTGGGGCTCCGGGGGCACTGAAGCTTTCTTT. Amino acids: CASSWGSGGTEAFF.